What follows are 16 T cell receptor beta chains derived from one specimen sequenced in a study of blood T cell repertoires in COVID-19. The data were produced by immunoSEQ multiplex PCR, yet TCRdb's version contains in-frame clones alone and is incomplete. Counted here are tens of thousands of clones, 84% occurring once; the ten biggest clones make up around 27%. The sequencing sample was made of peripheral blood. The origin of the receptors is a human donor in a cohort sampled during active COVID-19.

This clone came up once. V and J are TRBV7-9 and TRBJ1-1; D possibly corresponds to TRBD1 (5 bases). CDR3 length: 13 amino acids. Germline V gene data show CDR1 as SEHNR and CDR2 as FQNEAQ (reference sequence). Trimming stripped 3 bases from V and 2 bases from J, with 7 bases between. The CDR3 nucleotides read TGTGCCAGCAGCTTTGGGGCAAACACTGAAGCTTTCTTT. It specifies CASSFGANTEAFF.

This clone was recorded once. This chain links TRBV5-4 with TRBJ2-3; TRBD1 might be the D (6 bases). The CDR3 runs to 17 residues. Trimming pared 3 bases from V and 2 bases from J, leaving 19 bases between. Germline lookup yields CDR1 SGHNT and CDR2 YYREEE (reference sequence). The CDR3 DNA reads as TGTGCCAGCAGCTCAGGGGCCCAAGCGCTACTCACAGATACGCAGTATTTT. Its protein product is CASSSGAQALLTDTQYF.

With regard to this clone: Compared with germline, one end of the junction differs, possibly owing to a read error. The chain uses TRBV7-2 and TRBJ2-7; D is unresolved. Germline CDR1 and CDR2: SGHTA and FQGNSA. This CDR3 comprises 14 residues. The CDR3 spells CASSPQPASHEQYF. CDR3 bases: TGTGCCAGCAGCCCACAGCCAGCCTCCCACGAGCAGTACTTC. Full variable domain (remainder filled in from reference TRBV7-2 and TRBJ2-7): GAGVSQSPSNKVTEKGKDVELRCDPISGHTALYWYRQSLGQGLEFLIYFQGNSAPDKSGLPSDRFSAERTGGSVSTLTIQRTQQEDSAVYLCASSPQPASHEQYFGPGTRLTVT.

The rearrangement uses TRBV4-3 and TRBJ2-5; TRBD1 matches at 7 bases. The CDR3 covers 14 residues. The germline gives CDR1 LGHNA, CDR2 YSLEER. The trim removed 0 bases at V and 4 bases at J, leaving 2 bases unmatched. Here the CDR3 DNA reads TGCGCCAGCAGCCAAGATCGACAGGGAGAGACCCAGTACTTC. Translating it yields CASSQDRQGETQYF.

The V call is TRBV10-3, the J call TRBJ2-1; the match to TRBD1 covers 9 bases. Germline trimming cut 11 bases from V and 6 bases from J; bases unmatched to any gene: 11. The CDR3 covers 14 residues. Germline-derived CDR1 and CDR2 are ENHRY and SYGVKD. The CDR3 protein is CASDSGTGSNEQFF. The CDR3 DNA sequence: TGTGCCTCTGATTCCGGGACAGGGTCCAATGAGCAGTTCTTC.

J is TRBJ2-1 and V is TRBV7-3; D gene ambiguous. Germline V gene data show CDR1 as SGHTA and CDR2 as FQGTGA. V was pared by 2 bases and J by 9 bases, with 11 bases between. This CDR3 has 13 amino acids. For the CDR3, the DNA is TGTGCCAGCAGCTTAGGTCGAAACGGTGAGCAGTTCTTC. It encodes CASSLGRNGEQFF.

CDR3 sequence reads: CASSDGAPRGTQYF. CDR3 coding DNA: TGTGCCAGTAGTGACGGAGCGCCCCGGGGTACGCAGTATTTT. This chain joins TRBV19 and TRBJ2-3; TRBD2 is a possible D gene (5 bases). The ends were cut back, 5 bases at V and 8 bases at J, with 17 bases in the middle. Germline CDR1 and CDR2: LNHDA and SQIVND (reference sequence). The CDR3 is made up of 14 amino acids.

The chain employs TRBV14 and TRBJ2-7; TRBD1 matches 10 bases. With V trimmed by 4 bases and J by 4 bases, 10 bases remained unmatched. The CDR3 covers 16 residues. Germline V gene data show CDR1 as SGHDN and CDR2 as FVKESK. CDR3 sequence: CASSPLGTGEGYEQYF. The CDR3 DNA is TGTGCCAGCAGCCCATTGGGGACAGGGGAAGGTTACGAGCAGTACTTC.

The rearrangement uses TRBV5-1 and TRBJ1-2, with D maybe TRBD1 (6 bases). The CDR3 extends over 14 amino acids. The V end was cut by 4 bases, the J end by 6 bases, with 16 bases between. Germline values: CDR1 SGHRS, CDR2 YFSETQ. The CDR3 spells CASSREDSSHGYTF. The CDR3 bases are TGCGCCAGCAGCCGGGAGGACAGCAGCCATGGCTACACCTTC.

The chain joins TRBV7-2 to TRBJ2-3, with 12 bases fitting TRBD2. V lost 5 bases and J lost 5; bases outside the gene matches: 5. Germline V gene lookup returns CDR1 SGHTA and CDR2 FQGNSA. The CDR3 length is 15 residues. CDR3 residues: CASSPSGGAGDTQYF. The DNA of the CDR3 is TGTGCCAGCAGCCCTAGCGGGGGGGCTGGAGATACGCAGTATTTT.

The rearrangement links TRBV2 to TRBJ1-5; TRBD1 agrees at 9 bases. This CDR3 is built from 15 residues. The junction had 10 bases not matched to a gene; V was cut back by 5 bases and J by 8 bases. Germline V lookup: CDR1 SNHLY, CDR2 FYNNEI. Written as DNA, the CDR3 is TGTGCCAGCAGTATTCCGGGACAGGGTTTCGAGCCCCAGCATTTT. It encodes CASSIPGQGFEPQHF. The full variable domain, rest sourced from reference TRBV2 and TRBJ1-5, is EPEVTQTPSHQVTQMGQEVILRCVPISNHLYFYWYRQILGQKVEFLVSFYNNEISEKSEIFDDQFSVERPDGSNFTLKIRSTKLEDSAMYFCASSIPGQGFEPQHFGDGTRLSIL.

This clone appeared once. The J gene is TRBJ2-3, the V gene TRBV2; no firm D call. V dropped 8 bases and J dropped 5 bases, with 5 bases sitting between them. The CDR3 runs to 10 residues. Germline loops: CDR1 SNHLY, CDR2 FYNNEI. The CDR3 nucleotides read TGTGCCAGCGGCAGAGATACGCAGTATTTT. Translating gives CASGRDTQYF.

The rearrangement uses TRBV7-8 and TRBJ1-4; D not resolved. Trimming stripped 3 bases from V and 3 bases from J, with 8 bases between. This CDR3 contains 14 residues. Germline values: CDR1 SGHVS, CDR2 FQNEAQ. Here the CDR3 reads CASSFTAPNEKLFF. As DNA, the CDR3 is TGTGCCAGCAGCTTTACAGCTCCTAATGAAAAACTGTTTTTT.

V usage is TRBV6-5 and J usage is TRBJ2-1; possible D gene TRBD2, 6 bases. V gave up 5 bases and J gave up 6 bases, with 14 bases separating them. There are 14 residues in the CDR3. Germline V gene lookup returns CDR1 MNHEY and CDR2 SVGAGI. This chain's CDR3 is CASSPGTLTNEQFF. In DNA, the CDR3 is TGTGCCAGCAGTCCCGGGACTCTCACCAATGAGCAGTTCTTC.

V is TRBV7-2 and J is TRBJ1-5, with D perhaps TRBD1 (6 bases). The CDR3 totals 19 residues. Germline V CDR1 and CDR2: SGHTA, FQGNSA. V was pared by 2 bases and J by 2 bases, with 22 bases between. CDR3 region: CASSLPTGHGWFGNQPQHF. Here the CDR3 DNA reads TGTGCCAGCAGCTTACCGACGGGACATGGATGGTTTGGCAATCAGCCCCAGCATTTT.

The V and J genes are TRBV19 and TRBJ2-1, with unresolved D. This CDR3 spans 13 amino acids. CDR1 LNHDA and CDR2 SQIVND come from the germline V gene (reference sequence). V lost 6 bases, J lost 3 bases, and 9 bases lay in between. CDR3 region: CASRSSGYNEQFF. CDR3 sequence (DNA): TGTGCCAGTAGATCGTCGGGCTACAATGAGCAGTTCTTC.